This T cell receptor (beta chain) appears in the sequencing data of a study of OX40 agonist ivuxolimab in advanced cancers. Notes on the research overall: Ivuxolimab, which targeted the costimulatory receptor OX40 (CD134), was an agonistic, fully human IgG2 monoclonal antibody. Intravenous ivuxolimab was administered to patients every 2 weeks at six dose levels: 0.01, 0.1, 0.3, 1.5, 3 and 10 mg/kg. Of the approximately 50 dose-escalation patients, hepatocellular carcinoma was present in about 19, melanoma in roughly 15, renal cell carcinoma in 9 and head and neck cancer in 9. In the dose-escalation cohort, approximately 80% of patients were male, and the mean age was 60 years with a range of roughly 23 to 90. Prior anti-PD-1, anti-PD-L1 or anti-CTLA-4 therapy was permitted, and approximately 40% of dose-escalation patients had received checkpoint inhibitors. Three dose-escalation patients achieved partial responses, one with hepatocellular carcinoma and two with cutaneous melanoma. The point of sequencing TCRbeta in the periphery was to test whether ivuxolimab changed TCR sequence diversity and drove clonal T-cell expansion. The paper covers the monotherapy dose-escalation part of the phase I ivuxolimab trial, which included N ≈ 57 patients. The study at large found these results: Clonal expansion of both CD4+ and CD8+ blood T cells was observed from baseline to week 6 at doses 0.1 to 3.0 mg/kg. Low levels of normalized T-cell clonal expansion were also seen in some nonresponding patients. After ivuxolimab, more expanded clones were found on average in CD8+ T cells than in CD4+ T cells. The antigen specificity of the peripheral T cells that underwent clonal expansion was not determined. In partial responders in the 0.1-3.0 mg/kg groups, normalized peripheral clonal expansion was found to be among the lowest, especially among CD8+ T cells.

Measured from the cysteine to the phenylalanine, the CDR3 is 15 residues long. The read is trimmed to its CDR3 DNA, 45 bases read in frame from base 1. Based on the germline V gene, the CDR1 and CDR2 sequences are LGHNA and YSLEER. Trimming removed 4 bases from V and 1 base from J; the gene matches leave 5 bases unexplained. Patients with a history of autoimmune disease or receiving systemic immunosuppression were excluded from the trial. Peripheral blood for TCR sequencing was collected from all dose cohorts at baseline, on cycle 4 day 1, and on cycle 7 day 1. The samples were taken from a phase I, first-in-human, multicenter, open-label dose-escalation trial of ivuxolimab. Adults with locally advanced or metastatic head and neck squamous cell, hepatocellular, melanoma or renal cell carcinoma were enrolled in the trial. Before TCR sequencing, CD4+ and CD8+ T cells were separately sorted from peripheral blood.

Comments on this clone: The specificity of this receptor is unknown. Within one base of it there is no much larger clone, and no base qualities were kept.

Genomic DNA was extracted from sorted cells for sequencing of the TCRbeta CDR3 region. TCRbeta CDR3 regions were sequenced using the immunoSEQ Assay. What TCRdb holds here is the immuneACCESS table cut down to in-frame rearrangements. Part of the clones is not present; checked against another copy, under half of the missing clones reflect an unresolved V gene, and the others are unexplained. The sample yields some 80,000 clones; 87% were counted once. Nearly 0.55% of the sample belongs to the ten largest clones. This chain joins TRBV4-3 to TRBJ1-1; 8 central bases correspond to TRBD1. The source of this sequence is an adult with an advanced solid tumor such as melanoma, head and neck, liver or kidney cancer. The source was CD4+ or CD8+ T cells sorted from blood, collected in a trial of the OX40 agonist ivuxolimab. The CDR3 region: CASSPWTGRNTEAFF. The nucleotides read TGCGCCAGCAGCCCGTGGACAGGGAGGAACACTGAAGCTTTCTTT.